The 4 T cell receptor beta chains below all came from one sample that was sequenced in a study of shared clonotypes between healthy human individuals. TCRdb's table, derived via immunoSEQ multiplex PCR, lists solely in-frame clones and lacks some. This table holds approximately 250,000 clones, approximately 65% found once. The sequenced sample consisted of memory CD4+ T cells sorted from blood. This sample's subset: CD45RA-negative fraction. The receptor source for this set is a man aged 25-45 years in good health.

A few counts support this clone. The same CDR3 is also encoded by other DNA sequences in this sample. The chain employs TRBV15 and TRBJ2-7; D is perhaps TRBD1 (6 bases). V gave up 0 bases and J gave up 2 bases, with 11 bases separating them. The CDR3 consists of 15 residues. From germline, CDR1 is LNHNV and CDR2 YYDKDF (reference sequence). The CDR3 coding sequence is TGTGCCACCAGCAGAGATGGGCAGGGGCCCTACGAGCAGTACTTC. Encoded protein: CATSRDGQGPYEQYF.

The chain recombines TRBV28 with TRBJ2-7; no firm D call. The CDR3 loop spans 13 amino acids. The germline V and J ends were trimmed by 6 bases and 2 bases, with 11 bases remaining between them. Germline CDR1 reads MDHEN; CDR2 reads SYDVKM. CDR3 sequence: CASRNPNTYEQYF. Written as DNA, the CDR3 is TGTGCCAGCAGAAATCCAAATACCTACGAGCAGTACTTC.

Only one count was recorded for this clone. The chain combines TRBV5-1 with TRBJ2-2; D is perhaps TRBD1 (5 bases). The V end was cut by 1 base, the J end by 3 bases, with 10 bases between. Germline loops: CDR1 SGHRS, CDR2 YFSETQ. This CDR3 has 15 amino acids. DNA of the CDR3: TGCGCCAGCAGCTTGTGGACAACCGACACCGGGGAGCTGTTTTTT. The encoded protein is CASSLWTTDTGELFF.

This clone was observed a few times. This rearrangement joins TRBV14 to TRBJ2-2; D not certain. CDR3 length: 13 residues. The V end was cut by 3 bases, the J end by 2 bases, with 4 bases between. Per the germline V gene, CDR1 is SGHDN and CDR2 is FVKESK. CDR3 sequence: CASSHKNTGELFF. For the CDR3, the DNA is TGTGCCAGCAGCCATAAAAACACCGGGGAGCTGTTTTTT.